The source of this TCR beta chain is a study of CD8+ T cells in alopecia areata. Across the whole study: For the treated group, dosing was oral tofacitinib at 5 to 10 mg twice daily.

In each case, RNA was isolated and then reverse transcribed into cDNA as the sequencing template. Assay used: immunoSEQ multiplex PCR; TCRdb lists only in-frame clones, some missing. The repertoire holds about 270,000 clones, with 60% as singletons. Treatment of the sample: oral pan-JAK inhibitor, 5-10 mg twice daily. It was from alopecia areata patients that lesional scalp punch biopsies and peripheral blood were collected. The CDR3 is 14 amino acids. The germline V gene encodes CDR1 ENHRY and CDR2 SYGVKD. Trimming took off 4 bases at V and 4 bases at J, with 11 bases between the two ends. The clonotype comes from a human donor with alopecia areata. The chain links TRBV10-3 to TRBJ1-5, with D maybe TRBD1 (6 bases). Specimen: CD4+ T cells sorted from blood, collected around week 52, from a patient treated with tofacitinib. CDR3 protein: CAISAGTQNQPQHF. The CDR3 nucleotides are TGTGCCATCAGTGCGGGGACACAAAATCAGCCCCAGCATTTT.